A selection of T cell receptor beta chains follows, all from one sample in a study of shared clonotypes between healthy human individuals. Sequencing used immunoSEQ multiplex PCR; TCRdb keeps in-frame clones, though not all of them. The sample holds some 1,900,000 clones, just under 95% seen once. Sequenced: naive CD8+ T cells sorted from blood. The origin of the receptors is a man aged 18 to 29 in good health. Each CDR3 is given with its conserved first and last residue. Fields, in order: clone size, J gene, V gene, D gene, CDR3 protein, CDR3 DNA. D genes are given only for firm matches. Part of the rows lack a size; the others show once, few, many or a class for expanded clones.

- TRBJ1-1 TRBV19 - CASSTGTEAFF TGTGCCAGTAGTACCGGCACTGAAGCTTTCTTT
- TRBJ2-1 TRBV19 TRBD1 CASSKGTGTYNEQFF TGTGCCAGTAGCAAGGGGACAGGGACCTACAATGAGCAGTTCTTC
- TRBJ2-2 TRBV6-5 - CASSWDTGELFF TGTGCCAGCAGTTGGGACACCGGGGAGCTGTTTTTT
- TRBJ2-5 TRBV27 - CASTDWGETQYF TGTGCCAGCACGGACTGGGGAGAGACCCAGTACTTC
- TRBJ1-5 TRBV27 - CASTETGGNQPQHF TGTGCCAGCACCGAAACCGGGGGGAATCAGCCCCAGCATTTT
few TRBJ1-5 TRBV7-9 - CASGTSLLSNQPQHF TGTGCCAGCGGCACGAGTCTACTTAGCAATCAGCCCCAGCATTTT
- TRBJ2-1 TRBV30 TRBD2 CAWESRLAGAAFVTEQFF TGTGCCTGGGAATCCCGGCTAGCGGGAGCCGCTTTTGTTACTGAGCAGTTCTTC
- TRBJ2-2 TRBV6-5 - CASSSQAGTGELFF TGTGCCAGCAGTTCTCAGGCTGGGACCGGGGAGCTGTTTTTT
- TRBJ2-3 TRBV10-3 - CAISASLSRSSPDTQYF TGTGCCATCAGTGCATCCTTGTCCAGGAGTAGCCCAGATACGCAGTATTTT
few TRBJ1-3 TRBV28 - CASRSSWRSSGNTIYF TGTGCCAGCAGATCCTCCTGGAGAAGCTCTGGAAACACCATATATTTT
- TRBJ2-1 TRBV13 TRBD2 CASSLGTSGGYEQFF TGTGCCAGCAGCCTCGGGACTAGCGGGGGCTATGAGCAGTTCTTC